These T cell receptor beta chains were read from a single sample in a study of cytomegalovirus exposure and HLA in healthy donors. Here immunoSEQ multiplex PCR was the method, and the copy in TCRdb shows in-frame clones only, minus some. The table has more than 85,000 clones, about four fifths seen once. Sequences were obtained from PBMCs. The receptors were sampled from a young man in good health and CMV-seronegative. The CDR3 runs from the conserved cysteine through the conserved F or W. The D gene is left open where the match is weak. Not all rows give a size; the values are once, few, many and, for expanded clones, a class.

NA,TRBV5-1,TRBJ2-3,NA,TGCGCCAGCAGCTTGGACCGGGGTTGGTTTGATACGCAGTATTTT,CASSLDRGWFDTQYF
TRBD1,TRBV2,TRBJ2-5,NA,TGTGCCAGCAGCCTTGGACAGGGGAGGGAGACCCAGTACTTC,CASSLGQGRETQYF
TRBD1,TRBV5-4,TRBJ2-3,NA,TGTGCCAGCAGCTCTCCTGGGACAGGCACAGATACGCAGTATTTT,CASSSPGTGTDTQYF
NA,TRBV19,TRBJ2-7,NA,TGTGCCAGTAGTATAGGGGGCGGCTCCGAGCAGTACTTC,CASSIGGGSEQYF
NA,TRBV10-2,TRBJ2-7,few,TGCGCCAGCAAAGACCGGAGCTCCTACGAGCAGTACTTC,CASKDRSSYEQYF
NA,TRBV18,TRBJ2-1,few,TGTGCCAGCTCACCACCGTCCCTGAGCTCCTACAATGAGCAGTTCTTC,CASSPPSLSSYNEQFF
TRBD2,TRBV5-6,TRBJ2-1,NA,TGTGCCAGCAGCTTGGTCCGCCAGCGGGAATTGACTGAGCAGTTCTTC,CASSLVRQRELTEQFF
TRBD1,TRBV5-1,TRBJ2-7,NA,TGCGCCAGCAGCTTGGGAGTTAGGACAGGGGCCTACGAGCAGTACTTC,CASSLGVRTGAYEQYF
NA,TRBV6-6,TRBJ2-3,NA,TGTGCCAGCAGGCCGGGACTCGGTCTGCAGTATTTT,CASRPGLGLQYF
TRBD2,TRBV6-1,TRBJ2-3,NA,TGTGCCAGCAGTGAAATTAGAACTTCGGGGGGTACGCAGTATTTT,CASSEIRTSGGTQYF
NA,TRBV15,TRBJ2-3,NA,TGTGCCACCAGCAGACAACCAGGACAGACAGATACGCAGTATTTT,CATSRQPGQTDTQYF
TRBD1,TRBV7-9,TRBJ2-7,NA,TGTGCCAGCAGCTCCGACAGGGCGAGAACCTACGAGCAGTACTTC,CASSSDRARTYEQYF
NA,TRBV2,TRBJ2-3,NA,TGTGCCAGCCAGTTGACGCGGGGGCCGACCAGCACAGATACGCAGTATTTT,CASQLTRGPTSTDTQYF
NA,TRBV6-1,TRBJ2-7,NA,TGTGCCAGCAGGGCCGTCGGACAGCCCGGAGGCGAGCAGTACTTC,CASRAVGQPGGEQYF
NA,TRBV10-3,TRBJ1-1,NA,TGTGCCATCGCGGGGGGGCCCACCACTGAAGCTTTCTTT,CAIAGGPTTEAFF
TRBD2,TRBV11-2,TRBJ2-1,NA,TGTGCCAGCAGCTTACTGCGGGGGTACAATGAGCAGTTCTTC,CASSLLRGYNEQFF
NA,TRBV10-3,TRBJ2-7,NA,TGTGCCATCAGTGAGTCGAGTTGGGGCCCCAGTGGGCAGTACTTC,CAISESSWGPSGQYF
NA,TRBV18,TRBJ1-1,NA,TGTGCCAGCTCACCACCACATATGAACACTGAAGCTTTCTTT,CASSPPHMNTEAFF
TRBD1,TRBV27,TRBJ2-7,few,TGTGCCAGCAGTTCTACAGGGGACTACGAGCAGTACTTC,CASSSTGDYEQYF
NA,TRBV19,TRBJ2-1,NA,TGTGCCAGTAGTGTGGTTCGGGGTAGCGGCCGCTCCTACAATGAGCAGTTCTTC,CASSVVRGSGRSYNEQFF
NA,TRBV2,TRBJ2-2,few,TGTGCCAGCATTACGGGAGTTAACACCGGGGAGCTGTTTTTT,CASITGVNTGELFF
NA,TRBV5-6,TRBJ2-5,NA,TGTGCCAGCAGCTTGCCCACTCCGGGAGAGACCCAGTACTTC,CASSLPTPGETQYF
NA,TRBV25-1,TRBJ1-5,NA,TGTGCCAGCAGTGAAGCAGGTCAGCCCCAGCATTTT,CASSEAGQPQHF
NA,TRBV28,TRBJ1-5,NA,TGTGCCAGCAGTGCGGTAGTCCAGCCCCAGCATTTT,CASSAVVQPQHF
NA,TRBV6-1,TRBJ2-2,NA,TGTGCCAGCAGTGTCCGTTTCACCGGGGAGCTGTTTTTT,CASSVRFTGELFF
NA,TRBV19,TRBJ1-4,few,TGTGCCAGTAGTCGGACAGCAACTAATGAAAAACTGTTTTTT,CASSRTATNEKLFF
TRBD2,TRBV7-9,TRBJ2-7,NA,TGTGCCAGCAGCTTAGGACTAGCGGGGGTGTACCTACGAGAGCAGTACTTC,CASSLGLAGVYLREQYF
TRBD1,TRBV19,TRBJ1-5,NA,TGTGCCAGTAGTTGGCCGCTCCGGGACAGGGGACCCAGAGGTAGCAATCAGCCCCAGCATTTT,CASSWPLRDRGPRGSNQPQHF
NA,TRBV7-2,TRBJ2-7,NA,TGTGCCAGCAGCCTGGGGGGGCTCTACGAGCAGTACTTC,CASSLGGLYEQYF
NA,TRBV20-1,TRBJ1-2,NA,TGCAGTGCTAGGACAGGCGGGGGCTACACCTTC,CSARTGGGYTF
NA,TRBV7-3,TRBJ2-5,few,TGTGCCAGCAGCTTACTAGGCGGTGAGACCCAGTACTTC,CASSLLGGETQYF
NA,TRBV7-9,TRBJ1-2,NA,TGTGCCAGCAGCGGAAACCTCGGGGGGCTGGGTGGCTACACCTTC,CASSGNLGGLGGYTF
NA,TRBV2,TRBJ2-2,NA,TGTGCCAGCGGAGGGACAGCGAACACCGGGGAGCTGTTTTTT,CASGGTANTGELFF
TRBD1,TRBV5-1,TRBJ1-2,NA,TGCGCCAGCAGCTTCACCGGGACAGGGACCTATGGCTACACCTTC,CASSFTGTGTYGYTF
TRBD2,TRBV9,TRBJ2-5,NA,TGTGCCAGCAGCGGCGGGACTAGCGTTTGGGAAGAGACCCAGTACTTC,CASSGGTSVWEETQYF